The 21 T cell receptor beta chains listed next were all sequenced from one sample in a study of blood T cell repertoires in COVID-19. Method: immunoSEQ multiplex PCR; TCRdb's copy keeps in-frame clones and lacks some. The table shows about 410,000 clones, with 89% occurring only once. Sequencing was done on a sample of PBMCs or T cells enriched from blood (not recorded which). The receptor source for this set is a woman in her twenties or thirties who had recovered from COVID-19.

This chain links TRBV11-2 with TRBJ1-1, with D perhaps TRBD1 (6 bases). Trimming left V 6 bases short and J 4 bases short, with 15 bases between. The germline V gene encodes CDR1 SGHAT and CDR2 FQNNGV. CDR3 length: 14 residues. The DNA of the CDR3 is TGTGCCAGCAGAGTACAGGGAGGGGGCACTGAAGCTTTCTTT. Its translation: CASRVQGGGTEAFF.

This clone appeared a single time. The rearrangement joins TRBV27 to TRBJ1-6; D ambiguous. This CDR3 comprises 14 residues. Looked up from germline, CDR1 is MNHEY and CDR2 is SMNVEV (reference sequence). Trimming took 1 base from V and 10 from J, leaving 11 bases between them. The CDR3 region is CASSLLGGISPLHF. The CDR3 coding sequence is TGTGCCAGCAGTTTATTGGGAGGGATCTCACCCCTCCACTTT.

In this sample, this clone turned up once. The rearrangement joins TRBV15 to TRBJ1-6, with 9 bases fitting TRBD1. V lost 2 bases to trimming and J lost 3 bases; unmatched junction nucleotides: 5. CDR1 and CDR2 (germline): LNHNV, YYDKDF (reference sequence). This CDR3 is built from 17 residues. The CDR3 loop reads CATSRTRQGDYNSPLHF. The CDR3 nucleotides read TGTGCCACCAGCAGAACCCGACAGGGGGACTATAATTCACCCCTCCACTTT.

The chain employs TRBV7-9 and TRBJ2-3; D might be TRBD1 (6 bases). Per the germline V gene, CDR1 is SEHNR and CDR2 is FQNEAQ (reference sequence). Between the trimmed V and J ends, which lost 5 bases and 3 bases, there was a span of 12 bases. The CDR3 contains 14 residues. CDR3 in DNA: TGTGCCAGCAGCCCCCAAGGGGGTACAGATACGCAGTATTTT. Translated, it gives CASSPQGGTDTQYF.

V usage is TRBV6-5 and J usage is TRBJ1-2; no clear D gene. Germline assignment: CDR1 MNHEY and CDR2 SVGAGI. Trimming removed 6 bases from V and 0 bases from J, with 8 bases in between. CDR3 length: 13 residues. Here the CDR3 DNA reads TGTGCCAGCAGACTTTTTACTAACTATGGCTACACCTTC. Residues: CASRLFTNYGYTF.

This clone was detected once. The rearrangement joins TRBV30 to TRBJ1-2, with 9 bases fitting TRBD1. The germline V gene has CDR1 GTSNPN and CDR2 SVGIG (reference sequence). J was trimmed by 8 bases and V by 3 bases; bases with no gene match: 10. This CDR3 is 14 amino acids long. In DNA, the CDR3 is TGTGCCTGGAGCCAGGGACAGGGAAAAAGGGGCTACACCTTC. This sequence encodes CAWSQGQGKRGYTF.

The V call is TRBV7-2, the J call TRBJ1-6; 7 positions match TRBD1. Germline lookup yields CDR1 SGHTA and CDR2 FQGNSA. The CDR3 runs to 13 residues. V dropped 2 bases and J dropped 17; count of bases not matched to a gene: 9. CDR3 amino acids: CASSLIVGQIFHF. The CDR3 DNA follows: TGTGCCAGCAGCTTAATTGTGGGACAGATCTTCCACTTT.

The chain combines TRBV7-2 with TRBJ2-3; D is unclear. This CDR3 has 12 residues. The germline V and J ends were trimmed by 8 bases and 0 bases, with 6 bases remaining between them. Germline CDR1 SGHTA, CDR2 FQGNSA. CDR3 bases: TGTGCCAGCGGGCCTAGCACAGATACGCAGTATTTT. Translation: CASGPSTDTQYF.

This rearrangement joins TRBV28 to TRBJ2-3; D might be TRBD1 (5 bases). Trimming stripped 6 bases from V and 3 bases from J, with 19 bases between. Per germline, CDR1 MDHEN and CDR2 SYDVKM. This CDR3 contains 16 residues. This CDR3 reads CASSLPLGEITDTQYF. The CDR3 nucleotides are TGTGCCAGCAGCCTACCCCTAGGGGAAATTACAGATACGCAGTATTTT.

This chain links TRBV6-1 with TRBJ1-3; weak D call: TRBD1 (5 bases). The CDR3 loop spans 17 amino acids. With 4 bases removed from V and 1 base from J, the gap between germline ends came to 17 bases. From germline, CDR1 is MNHNS and CDR2 SASEGT. The CDR3 protein is CASSGASTGFSGNTIYF. The DNA of the CDR3 is TGTGCCAGCAGTGGGGCCTCAACAGGTTTTTCTGGAAACACCATATATTTT.

This chain uses TRBV6-6 with TRBJ1-1; possible D gene TRBD1, 5 bases. The CDR3 length is 14 residues. V was clipped by 0 bases and J by 3 bases, with 8 bases between them. Germline loops: CDR1 MNHNY, CDR2 SVGAGI (reference sequence). For the CDR3, the DNA is TGTGCCAGCAGTTACTCAACGGGGGACACTGAAGCTTTCTTT. The encoded protein is CASSYSTGDTEAFF.

The CDR3 sequence is CASSLESAYGYTF. The CDR3, as DNA: TGTGCCAGCAGCTTGGAAAGCGCGTATGGCTACACCTTC. The rearrangement uses TRBV5-4 and TRBJ1-2, with D unresolved. From germline, CDR1 is SGHNT and CDR2 YYREEE (reference sequence). Trimming cost V 0 bases and J 5 bases, with 8 bases left between them. The CDR3 runs to 13 residues. Supplemented by reference TRBV5-4 and TRBJ1-2, the full variable domain reads ETGVTQSPTHLIKTRGQQVTLRCSSQSGHNTVSWYQQALGQGPQFIFQYYREEENGRGNFPPRFSGLQFPNYSSELNVNALELDDSALYLCASSLESAYGYTFGSGTRLTVV.

This clone was observed a single time. The V and J genes are TRBV30 and TRBJ2-5; possible D gene TRBD2, 7 bases. CDR3 length: 11 amino acids. The V end lost 5 bases, the J end lost 12 bases, and 16 bases lay between the germline ends. Germline assignment: CDR1 GTSNPN and CDR2 SVGIG (reference sequence). The DNA for the CDR3 is TGTGCCTGGGGACCCGGGGGGCGCGAGTACTTC. Its translation: CAWGPGGREYF.

V usage is TRBV14 and J usage is TRBJ2-5; TRBD2 matches at 13 bases. This CDR3 comprises 17 residues. Germline CDR1 and CDR2: SGHDN and FVKESK. Trimming at V came to 1 base and at J to 4 bases, leaving 6 bases not matched to a gene. CDR3 amino acids: CASSQGLAGGYGETQYF. CDR3 DNA: TGTGCCAGCAGCCAAGGACTAGCGGGGGGCTATGGAGAGACCCAGTACTTC. Drawing the rest from reference TRBV14 and TRBJ2-5, the complete variable domain is EAGVTQFPSHSVIEKGQTVTLRCDPISGHDNLYWYRRVMGKEIKFLLHFVKESKQDESGMPNNRFLAERTGGTYSTLKVQPAELEDSGVYFCASSQGLAGGYGETQYFGPGTRLLVL.

V gene TRBV2 combines with J gene TRBJ1-4; TRBD1 aligns across 10 bases. Germline CDR1 reads SNHLY; CDR2 reads FYNNEI. V was clipped by 4 bases and J by 5 bases; unmatched bases: 4. CDR3 size: 15 residues. CDR3 DNA: TGTGCCAGCAGTGCCGGACAGGGGGTAAATGAAAAACTGTTTTTT. Translating it yields CASSAGQGVNEKLFF.

This sequence joins TRBV2 and TRBJ2-5; D might be TRBD1 (6 bases). The CDR3 spans 14 residues. Germline CDR1 reads SNHLY; CDR2 reads FYNNEI. V was cut by 6 bases and J by 3 bases, with 14 bases left in between. The CDR3 here is CASSAGTPEETQYF. CDR3 bases: TGTGCCAGCAGCGCAGGGACACCCGAAGAGACCCAGTACTTC.

The chain joins TRBV5-1 to TRBJ1-6, with D unclear. Trimming left V 4 bases short and J 9 bases short, with 17 bases between. This CDR3 spans 15 amino acids. The V gene's germline CDR1 is SGHRS and CDR2 YFSETQ. The chain's CDR3 is CASSPSAVSGSPLHF. CDR3 DNA sequence: TGCGCCAGCAGCCCGTCAGCCGTTTCAGGTTCACCCCTCCACTTT. The full variable domain, completed using reference TRBV5-1 and TRBJ1-6, is KAGVTQTPRYLIKTRGQQVTLSCSPISGHRSVSWYQQTPGQGLQFLFEYFSETQRNKGNFPGRFSGRQFSNSRSEMNVSTLELGDSALYLCASSPSAVSGSPLHFGNGTRLTVT.

This clone was observed once. The chain recombines TRBV13 with TRBJ2-7; D not resolved. V lost 5 bases and J lost 0, with 8 bases in between. The CDR3 length is 13 residues. Looked up from germline, CDR1 is PRHDT and CDR2 is FYEKMQ (reference sequence). The CDR3 bases are TGTGCCAGCAGCCTTTCTAGCTCCTACGAGCAGTACTTC. This translates into CASSLSSSYEQYF.

The CDR3 here is CASSTDRDTTEAFF. The CDR3 DNA is TGTGCCAGCAGCACGGACAGGGATACCACTGAAGCTTTCTTT. J is TRBJ1-1 and V is TRBV7-9; 8 positions match TRBD1. The CDR3 totals 14 residues. The junction had 6 bases not matched to a gene; V was cut back by 5 bases and J by 4 bases. The germline V gene has CDR1 SEHNR and CDR2 FQNEAQ (reference sequence).

The V call is TRBV9, the J call TRBJ2-1; no firm D call. V was clipped by 4 bases and J by 5 bases, with 10 bases between them. Looked up from germline, CDR1 is SGDLS and CDR2 is YYNGEE. This CDR3 comprises 13 residues. CDR3 residues: CASSPTSDNEQFF. The CDR3 DNA follows: TGTGCCAGCAGCCCTACCTCTGACAATGAGCAGTTCTTC.

On this clone: The junction differs from germline at one of its ends, possibly a read error. This sequence joins TRBV11-2 and TRBJ2-1; 8 nucleotides line up with TRBD2. The CDR3 is 14 residues long. Per the germline V gene, CDR1 is SGHAT and CDR2 is FQNNGV. CDR3 amino acids: CASSLAGSYNEQFF. The CDR3 coding sequence is TGTGCCAGCAGTTTAGCGGGGAGCTACAATGAGCAGTTCTTC.